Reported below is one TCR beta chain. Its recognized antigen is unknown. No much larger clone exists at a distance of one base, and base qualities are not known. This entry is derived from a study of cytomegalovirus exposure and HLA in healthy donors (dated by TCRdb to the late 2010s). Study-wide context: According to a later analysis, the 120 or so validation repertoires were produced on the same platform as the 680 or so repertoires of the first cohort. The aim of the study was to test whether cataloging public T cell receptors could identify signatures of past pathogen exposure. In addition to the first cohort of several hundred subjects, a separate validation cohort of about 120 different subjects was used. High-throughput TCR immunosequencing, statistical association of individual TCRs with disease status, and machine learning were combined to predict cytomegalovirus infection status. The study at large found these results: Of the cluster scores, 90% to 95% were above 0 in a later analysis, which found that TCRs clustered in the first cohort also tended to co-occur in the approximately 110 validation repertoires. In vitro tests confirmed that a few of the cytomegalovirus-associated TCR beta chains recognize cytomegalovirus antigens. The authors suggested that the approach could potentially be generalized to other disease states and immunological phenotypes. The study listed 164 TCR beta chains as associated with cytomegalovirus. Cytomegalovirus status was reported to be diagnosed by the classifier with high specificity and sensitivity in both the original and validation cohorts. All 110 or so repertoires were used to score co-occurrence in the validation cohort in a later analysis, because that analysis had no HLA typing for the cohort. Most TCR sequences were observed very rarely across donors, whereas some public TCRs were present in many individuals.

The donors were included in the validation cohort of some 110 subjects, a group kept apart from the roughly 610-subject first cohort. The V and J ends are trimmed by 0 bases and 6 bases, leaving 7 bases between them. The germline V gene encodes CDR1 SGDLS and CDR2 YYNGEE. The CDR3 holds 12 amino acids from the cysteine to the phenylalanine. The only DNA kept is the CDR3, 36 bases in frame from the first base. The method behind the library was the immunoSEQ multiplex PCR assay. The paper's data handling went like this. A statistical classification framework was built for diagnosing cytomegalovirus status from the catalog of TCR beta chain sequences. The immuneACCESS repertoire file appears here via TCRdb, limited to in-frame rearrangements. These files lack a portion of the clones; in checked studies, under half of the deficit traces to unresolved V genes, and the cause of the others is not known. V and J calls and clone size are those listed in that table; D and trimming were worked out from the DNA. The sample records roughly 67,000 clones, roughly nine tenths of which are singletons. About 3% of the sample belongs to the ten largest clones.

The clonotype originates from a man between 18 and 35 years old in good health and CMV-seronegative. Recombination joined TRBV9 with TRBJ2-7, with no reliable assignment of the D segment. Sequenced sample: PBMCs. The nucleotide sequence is TGTGCCAGCAGCGTAGTATCAGGCGAGCAGTACTTC. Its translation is CASSVVSGEQYF.